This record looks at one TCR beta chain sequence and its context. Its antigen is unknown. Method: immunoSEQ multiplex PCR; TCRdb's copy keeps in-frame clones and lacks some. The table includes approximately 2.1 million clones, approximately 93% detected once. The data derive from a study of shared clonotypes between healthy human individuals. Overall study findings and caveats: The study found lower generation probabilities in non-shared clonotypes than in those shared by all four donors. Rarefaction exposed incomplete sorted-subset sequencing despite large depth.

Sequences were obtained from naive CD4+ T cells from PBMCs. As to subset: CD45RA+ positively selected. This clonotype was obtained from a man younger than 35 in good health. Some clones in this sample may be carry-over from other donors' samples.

The CDR3 DNA reads TGTGCCAGCAGTTTATCCCTTAGCACAGGGATGAGCTCCGAGCAGTACTTC. Amino acids: CASSLSLSTGMSSEQYF. The genes are TRBV28 and TRBJ2-7; perhaps TRBD1 as D (6 bases). The V gene's germline CDR1 is MDHEN and CDR2 SYDVKM. This CDR3 contains 17 residues. V was clipped by 1 base and J by 6 bases, with 22 bases between them.